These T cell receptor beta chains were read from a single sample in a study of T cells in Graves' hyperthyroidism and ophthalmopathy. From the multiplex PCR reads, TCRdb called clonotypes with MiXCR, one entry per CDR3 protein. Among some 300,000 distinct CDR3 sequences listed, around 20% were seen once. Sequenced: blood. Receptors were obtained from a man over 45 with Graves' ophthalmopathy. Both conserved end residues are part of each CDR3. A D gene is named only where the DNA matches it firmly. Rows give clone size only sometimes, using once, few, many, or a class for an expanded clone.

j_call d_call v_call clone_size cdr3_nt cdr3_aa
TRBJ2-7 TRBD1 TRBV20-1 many TGCAGTGCCCCCGGGACAGGGGGCCTAGCCTCGACCGGCGAGCAGTACTTC CSAPGTGGLASTGEQYF
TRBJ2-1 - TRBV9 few TGTGCCAGCAGCGTAAACGAAAATGAGCAGTTCTTC CASSVNENEQFF
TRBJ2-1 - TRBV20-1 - TGCAGTGCTATATCTGGGGAGCAGTTCTTC CSAISGEQFF
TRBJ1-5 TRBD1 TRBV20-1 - TGCAGTGCTAGAGGGGGACAGGGACATAGCAATCAGCCCCAGCATTTT CSARGGQGHSNQPQHF
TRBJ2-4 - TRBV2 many TGTGCCAGCAGTGGGCTCACAGATAGTTTAGCCAAAAACATTCAGTACTTC CASSGLTDSLAKNIQYF
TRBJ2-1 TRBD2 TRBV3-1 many TGTGCCAGCAGCCAAGTTGGAGGGACTAGGGGGTACAATGAGCAGTTCTTC CASSQVGGTRGYNEQFF
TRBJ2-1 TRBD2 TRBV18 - TGTGCCAGCTCACCTATCGGGAGGTACGATATTGAGCAGTTCTTC CASSPIGRYDIEQFF
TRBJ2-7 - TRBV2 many TGTGCCAGCAGTGGATCCAGGGTCCCCCCCCCCTCCTACGAGCAGTACTTC CASSGSRVPPPSYEQYF
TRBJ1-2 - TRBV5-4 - TGTGCCAGCAGCTTCGACAAGGTTGGCTACACCTTC CASSFDKVGYTF
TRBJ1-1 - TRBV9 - TGTGCCAGCAGCGGCCCGGCGGGGCAGAACACTGAAGCTTTCTTT CASSGPAGQNTEAFF
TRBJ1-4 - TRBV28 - TGTGCCAGCAGTTTACCAGTAGGGAATGAAAAACTGTTTTTT CASSLPVGNEKLFF
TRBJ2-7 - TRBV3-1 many TGTGCCAGCAGGAGGAGGGACGAGCAGTACTTC CASRRRDEQYF
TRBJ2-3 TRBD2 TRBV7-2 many TGTGCCAGCAGCTTCTCTCCCTGGAGTAGCGGGGGGGGCACAGATACGCAGTATTTT CASSFSPWSSGGGTDTQYF
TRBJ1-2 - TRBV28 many TGTGCCAGCAGTGTGGGGCTAGTTGGCTACACCTTC CASSVGLVGYTF
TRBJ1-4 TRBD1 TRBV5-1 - TGCGCCAGCAGCTTCGAACAGGGGGCGAATAGTGAAAAACTGTTTTTT CASSFEQGANSEKLFF
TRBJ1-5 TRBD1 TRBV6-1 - TGTGCCAGCAAAGGGGGGACAGTTAGCAATCAGCCCCAGCATTTT CASKGGTVSNQPQHF
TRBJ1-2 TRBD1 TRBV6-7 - TGTGCCAGCAGTTACTTCTTCGGACAGGGCTATGGCTACACCTTC CASSYFFGQGYGYTF
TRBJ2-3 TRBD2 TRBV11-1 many TGTGCCAGCAGCTTCGCCGGACTAGATCTTCCAGATACGCAGTATTTT CASSFAGLDLPDTQYF
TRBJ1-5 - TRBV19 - TGTGCCAGTAGTCGACAGGTCGGGGGCAATCAGCCCCAGCATTTT CASSRQVGGNQPQHF
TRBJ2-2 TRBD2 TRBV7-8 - TGTCCCAGCAGCTTAGCGGGTCGGAACACCGGGGAGCTGTTTTTT CPSSLAGRNTGELFF
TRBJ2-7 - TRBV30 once TGTGCCTGGAGTGTTAGCAGATCACACTACGAGCAGTACTTC CAWSVSRSHYEQYF
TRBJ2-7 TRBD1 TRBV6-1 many TGTGCCAGCAGTGAATATGCTTGGGATTCAGGACAGGGGAGGAACGAGCAGTACTTC CASSEYAWDSGQGRNEQYF
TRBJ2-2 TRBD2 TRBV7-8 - TGTGCCAGCAGTCCCCTGGGGCTAGCGGGAGATGGGGAGCTGTTTTTT CASSPLGLAGDGELFF
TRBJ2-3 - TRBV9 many TGTGCCAGCAGCGTAACGGCGGGACCCACAGATACGCAGTATTTT CASSVTAGPTDTQYF
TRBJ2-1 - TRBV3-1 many TGTGCCAGCAGCCCTTTTTTGGGTGGGATTGATGAGCAGTTCTTC CASSPFLGGIDEQFF
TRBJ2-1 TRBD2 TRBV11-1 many TGTGCCAGCAGCCCGACTAGCGGAGGGTACAATGAGCAGTTCTTC CASSPTSGGYNEQFF
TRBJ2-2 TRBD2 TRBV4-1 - TGCGCCAGCAGCACCCGACTAGCGGGAAACACCGGGGAGCTGTTTTTT CASSTRLAGNTGELFF
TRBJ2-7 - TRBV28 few TGTGCCAGCAGTCCTCCATCTATTTGGACGGGCTCCTACGAGCAGTACTTC CASSPPSIWTGSYEQYF
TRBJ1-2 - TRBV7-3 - TGTGCCAGCAGCTTAGCGGGGCGCGGGGTCTATGGCTACACCTTC CASSLAGRGVYGYTF
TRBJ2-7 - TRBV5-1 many TGCGCCAGCAGCCATAACGACTACGAGCAGTACTTC CASSHNDYEQYF
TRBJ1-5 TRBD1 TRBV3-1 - TGTGCCAGCACCACAGGGGGCGCCGCTCAGCCCCAGCATTTT CASTTGGAAQPQHF
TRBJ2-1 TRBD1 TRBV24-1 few TGTGCCACCAGTGCAGGGGGATCCTACAATGAGCAGTTCTTC CATSAGGSYNEQFF
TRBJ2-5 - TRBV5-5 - TGTGCCAGCAGCCGGAGGGGGGACCAAGAGACCCAGTACTTC CASSRRGDQETQYF
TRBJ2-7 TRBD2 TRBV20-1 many TGCAGTGCTAGGGATAGTGATGCCGGGACTAATAACGAGCAGTACTTC CSARDSDAGTNNEQYF
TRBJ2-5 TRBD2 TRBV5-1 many TGCGCCAGCAGCTCTAGCGGGTGGAAAGAGACCCAGTACTTC CASSSSGWKETQYF
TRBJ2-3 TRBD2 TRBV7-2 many TGTGCCAGCAGCTCCCCCGTGGGGGGGAGGGCGGCAGATACGCAGTATTTT CASSSPVGGRAADTQYF
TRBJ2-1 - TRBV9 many TGTGCCAGCAAAGAATGGTCCGGAAACAATGAGCAGTTCTTC CASKEWSGNNEQFF
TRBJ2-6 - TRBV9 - TGTGCCAGCAGCGTAGAGGGGACCTCTGGGGCCAACGTCCTGACTTTC CASSVEGTSGANVLTF
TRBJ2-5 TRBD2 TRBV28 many TGTGCCAGCAGTTTAGTGGCCGGGACTAGAGAGGAGACCCAGTACTTC CASSLVAGTREETQYF